This entry is about one T cell receptor beta chain. The data belong to a study of blood T cell repertoires in COVID-19. Trimming left V 7 bases short and J 4 bases short, with 23 bases between. Germline V gene sequence: CDR1 SGHNT, CDR2 YYREEE (reference sequence). The CDR3 runs 16 residues. This table comes from immunoSEQ multiplex PCR, and its TCRdb copy is limited to in-frame clones, with some not included. The sample contains 200,000 to 250,000 clones, roughly 80% of which appear only once. Sequenced: peripheral blood. The sequence derives from a woman between 70 and 85 years old with acute or convalescent COVID-19. The J gene is TRBJ1-2, the V gene TRBV5-4, with D perhaps TRBD1 (5 bases). CDR3 nucleotides: TGTGCCAGCCTACCCGGAGGCCGGGGGGGTGGCTATGGCTACACCTTC. Translation: CASLPGGRGGGYGYTF. Full variable domain (rest looked up from reference TRBV5-4 and TRBJ1-2): ETGVTQSPTHLIKTRGQQVTLRCSSQSGHNTVSWYQQALGQGPQFIFQYYREEENGRGNFPPRFSGLQFPNYSSELNVNALELDDSALYLCASLPGGRGGGYGYTFGSGTRLTVV.